One sample yielded the 22 T cell receptor beta chains listed below, sequenced in a study of blood T cell repertoires in COVID-19. Repertoires were generated with immunoSEQ multiplex PCR, while TCRdb's copy carries only in-frame clones and drops some. The sample lists roughly 140,000 clones; 80% to 90% were seen once. The material sequenced was peripheral blood. Every receptor here comes from a woman aged 45-65 years in a cohort sampled during active or convalescent COVID-19.

This clone was seen a handful of times. The chain's CDR3 is CASSEAWTGLGNQPQHF. CDR3 nucleotides: TGTGCCAGCAGTGAAGCCTGGACAGGCTTAGGCAATCAGCCCCAGCATTTT. The chain couples TRBV6-1 to TRBJ1-5; 7 positions match TRBD1. CDR3 size: 17 residues. Losses at the gene ends were 0 bases for V and 2 bases for J; bases not matched to a gene: 7. Germline assignment: CDR1 MNHNS and CDR2 SASEGT.

This clone was observed a single time. The chain combines TRBV2 with TRBJ2-5, with 7 bases identical to TRBD1. With 7 bases clipped from V and 1 base from J, the junction kept 3 bases outside the gene matches. The CDR3 totals 13 residues. Germline CDR1 reads SNHLY; CDR2 reads FYNNEI. The CDR3 here is CASMRDSQETQYF. The CDR3 DNA reads as TGTGCCAGCATGAGGGACAGCCAAGAGACCCAGTACTTC.

The chain carries TRBV5-1 and TRBJ2-2; no clear D gene. V lost 2 bases, J lost 1 base, and 9 bases lay in between. The CDR3 has 15 amino acids. The germline V gene encodes CDR1 SGHRS and CDR2 YFSETQ. This CDR3 reads CASSFRLMNTGELFF. The CDR3, as DNA: TGCGCCAGCAGCTTCCGACTTATGAACACCGGGGAGCTGTTTTTT.

The chain combines TRBV12-3 or TRBV12-4 with TRBJ1-6; tentative D call: TRBD1 (6 bases). The CDR3 has 13 amino acids. Trimming cost V 7 bases and J 3 bases, with 7 bases left between them. CDR3 nucleotides: TGTGCCAGCACAGGGGTCTATAATTCACCCCTCCACTTT. Translated: CASTGVYNSPLHF.

CDR3 bases: TGCGCCAGCAGCTTGGGTACAGCGGGGGCACACGGGGAGCTGTTTTTT. Translated: CASSLGTAGAHGELFF. The rearrangement links TRBV5-1 to TRBJ2-2; TRBD2 agrees at 8 bases. V dropped 0 bases and J dropped 7; count of bases not matched to a gene: 8. CDR3 length: 16 residues. Germline V gene data show CDR1 as SGHRS and CDR2 as YFSETQ.

The table lists this clone with a count of one. A clone one base away is much larger, so this may be a read error. The DNA of the CDR3 is TGCGCCAGCAGCTTGGGGGACAGTAACTATGGCTACACCTTC. Its translation is CASSLGDSNYGYTF. J is TRBJ1-2 and V is TRBV5-1, with 7 bases aligning to TRBD1. CDR1 and CDR2 from the germline V gene are SGHRS and YFSETQ. J lost 1 base, V lost 0 bases, and 0 bases had no gene match. The length of the CDR3 is 14 residues. The complete variable domain, with remaining parts taken from reference TRBV5-1 and TRBJ1-2, reads KAGVTQTPRYLIKTRGQQVTLSCSPISGHRSVSWYQQTPGQGLQFLFEYFSETQRNKGNFPGRFSGRQFSNSRSEMNVSTLELGDSALYLCASSLGDSNYGYTFGSGTRLTVV.

The rearrangement uses TRBV6-5 and TRBJ2-1, with a possible D match to TRBD2 (7 bases). Germline V gives CDR1 MNHEY, CDR2 SVGAGI. The CDR3 has 14 amino acids. The V end lost 6 bases, the J end lost 6 bases, and 15 bases lay between the germline ends. CDR3 loop: CASSLGGLANEQFF. CDR3 nucleotide sequence: TGTGCCAGCAGCCTCGGGGGGCTGGCCAATGAGCAGTTCTTC.

This clone has more than one count but fewer than ten. The V gene is TRBV19, the J gene TRBJ1-1, with a possible D match to TRBD1 (6 bases). The ends were cut back, 5 bases at V and 7 bases at J, with 11 bases in the middle. The CDR3 sequence is 12 residues long. In germline, CDR1 is LNHDA, CDR2 SQIVND (reference sequence). The CDR3 DNA sequence: TGTGCCAGTAGTCGGGGGGGCGGTGAAGCTTTCTTT. Its protein is CASSRGGGEAFF.

V is TRBV25-1 and J is TRBJ1-5; no definite D call. CDR3 length: 16 amino acids. Trimming cost V 5 bases and J 1 base, with 15 bases left between them. Per germline, CDR1 MGHDK and CDR2 SYGVNS. This chain's CDR3 is CASSPSGSTSNQPQHF. The DNA of the CDR3 is TGTGCCAGCAGTCCTTCCGGGTCTACGAGCAATCAGCCCCAGCATTTT.

The chain uses TRBV19 and TRBJ2-5; 7 bases line up with TRBD2. This CDR3 is built from 15 residues. V lost 1 base and J lost 9; bases outside the gene matches: 11. Per germline, CDR1 LNHDA and CDR2 SQIVND (reference sequence). The DNA of the CDR3 is TGTGCCAGTAGTATAGTCCCCCACCGGGCGGGGGCCCAGTACTTC. Translated: CASSIVPHRAGAQYF.

The V gene is TRBV5-1, the J gene TRBJ2-2; 13 bases align to TRBD2. The length of the CDR3 is 16 residues. CDR1 and CDR2 (germline): SGHRS, YFSETQ. J lost 5 bases, V lost 2 bases, and 3 bases had no gene match. The DNA for the CDR3 is TGCGCCAGCAGCTTACTAGCGGGGGGGCGAACCGGGGAGCTGTTTTTT. This sequence encodes CASSLLAGGRTGELFF.

In regard to this clone: The same CDR3 can be traced to other DNA sequences in this sample. This rearrangement joins TRBV5-1 to TRBJ2-7, with 10 bases fitting TRBD2. CDR1 is SGHRS, CDR2 YFSETQ, per germline. The CDR3 is 14 residues long. The V and J ends lost 0 bases and 4 bases, in that order; junction bases with no gene match: 1. The CDR3 DNA is TGCGCCAGCAGCTTGGAAGCGGGGGGGTACGAGCAGTACTTC. The encoded protein is CASSLEAGGYEQYF.

The chain links TRBV14 to TRBJ1-6, with 7 bases that match TRBD1. This CDR3 comprises 16 residues. CDR1 and CDR2 from the germline V gene are SGHDN and FVKESK. The junction had 5 bases not matched to a gene; V was cut back by 0 bases and J by 6 bases. CDR3 nucleotide sequence: TGTGCCAGCAGCCAAGATGGCGGGACAGTTAATTCACCCCTCCACTTT. Translation gives CASSQDGGTVNSPLHF.

This clone has only a few counts. The rearrangement links TRBV9 to TRBJ2-1; TRBD2 agrees at 8 bases. V trimming: 3 bases; J trimming: 2 bases; junction bases outside the gene matches: 7. The V gene's germline CDR1 is SGDLS and CDR2 YYNGEE. This CDR3 contains 16 residues. The CDR3 region is CASSDSGGATYNEQFF. The CDR3 DNA reads as TGTGCCAGCAGCGATTCCGGGGGGGCAACCTACAATGAGCAGTTCTTC.

The chain carries TRBV6-5 and TRBJ2-1; unclear D gene. Trimming took off 5 bases at V and 6 bases at J, with 14 bases between the two ends. The CDR3 spans 14 residues. Germline-derived CDR1 and CDR2 are MNHEY and SVGAGI. The CDR3 DNA is TGTGCCAGCAGTAAGCACCTGATCCCCAATGAGCAGTTCTTC. This translates into CASSKHLIPNEQFF.

V and J are TRBV19 and TRBJ2-3; D might be TRBD1 (6 bases). The CDR3 contains 15 residues. Trimming removed 3 bases from V and 1 base from J, with 11 bases in between. Germline V gene sequence: CDR1 LNHDA, CDR2 SQIVND (reference sequence). In nucleotides, the CDR3 is TGTGCCAGTAGTATCGTTGAGGGGGGCACAGATACGCAGTATTTT. Its translation is CASSIVEGGTDTQYF.

The V and J genes are TRBV10-3 and TRBJ1-1; 7 nucleotides match TRBD1. CDR1 is ENHRY and CDR2 is SYGVKD in the germline V gene. This CDR3 is 15 amino acids long. V dropped 0 bases and J dropped 1; count of bases not matched to a gene: 2. The CDR3 region is CAISESGTANTEAFF. CDR3 nucleotides: TGTGCCATCAGTGAGTCCGGGACAGCGAACACTGAAGCTTTCTTT.

The chain combines TRBV6-5 with TRBJ2-7; TRBD1 matches 11 bases. The V gene's germline CDR1 is MNHEY and CDR2 SVGAGI. J was trimmed by 2 bases and V by 6 bases; bases with no gene match: 6. The CDR3 is 15 residues long. The CDR3 spells CASREPGQGAYEQYF. CDR3 bases: TGTGCCAGCAGGGAGCCGGGACAGGGGGCCTACGAGCAGTACTTC.

The chain employs TRBV15 and TRBJ1-2; 7 bases match TRBD1. CDR3 length equals 15 residues. From germline, CDR1 is LNHNV and CDR2 YYDKDF (reference sequence). Trimming removed 0 bases from V and 3 bases from J; junction bases left unmatched: 4. The CDR3 is CATSRETGSDYGYTF. The DNA of the CDR3 is TGTGCCACCAGCAGAGAGACAGGGTCTGACTATGGCTACACCTTC.

The chain is built from TRBV9 and TRBJ2-2; TRBD1 is a possible D gene (6 bases). In germline, CDR1 is SGDLS, CDR2 YYNGEE. This CDR3 has 15 amino acids. V lost 7 bases to trimming and J lost 0 bases, with 13 bases between them. CDR3 amino acids: CASQTGTSNTGELFF. CDR3 nucleotides: TGTGCCAGCCAAACCGGGACATCGAACACCGGGGAGCTGTTTTTT.

V usage is TRBV19 and J usage is TRBJ1-3; TRBD1 agrees at 9 bases. With V trimmed by 7 bases and J by 4 bases, 8 bases remained unmatched. Germline V gives CDR1 LNHDA, CDR2 SQIVND (reference sequence). The CDR3 is made up of 15 amino acids. CDR3 bases: TGTGCCAGTACTGCCGGGACAGGGAACGGAAACACCATATATTTT. This translates into CASTAGTGNGNTIYF. The entire variable domain, with the rest obtained from reference TRBV19 and TRBJ1-3, is as follows: DGGITQSPKYLFRKEGQNVTLSCEQNLNHDAMYWYRQDPGQGLRLIYYSQIVNDFQKGDIAEGYSVSREKKESFPLTVTSAQKNPTAFYLCASTAGTGNGNTIYFGEGSWLTVV.

This clone was recorded once. This chain connects TRBV18 to TRBJ1-1; D is uncertain. V was clipped by 3 bases and J by 2 bases, with 10 bases between them. Germline CDR1 is KGHSH and CDR2 is LQKENI. The CDR3 is 14 amino acids. The CDR3 spells CASSPQEGNTEAFF. CDR3 sequence (DNA): TGTGCCAGCTCACCTCAGGAGGGAAACACTGAAGCTTTCTTT.